This T cell receptor (beta chain) is drawn from a study of cytomegalovirus exposure and HLA in healthy donors. Nominally healthy donors were sampled, though unrecorded immune exposures were likely. Both 60 Vbeta primers and 13 Jbeta primers went into the PCR. Some clones are missing from TCRdb's copy, which holds only in-frame ones; the method was immunoSEQ multiplex PCR. The sample contains just over 150,000 clones, around 74% of which appear only once. From germline, CDR1 is MNHEY and CDR2 SVGAGI. CDR3 length equals 14 residues. The V and J ends lost 1 base and 2 bases, in that order; junction bases with no gene match: 1. The table lists this clone with a count of one. The antigen is undetermined. Study conclusions and caveats: The classifier was said to identify cytomegalovirus status with high specificity and sensitivity.

This clonotype was obtained from a female donor in good health and CMV-seronegative. This chain joins TRBV6-5 and TRBJ1-2; 7 nucleotides align to TRBD1. The sequencing sample was made of PBMCs. The CDR3 sequence: CASSYLDRNYGYTF. In DNA, the CDR3 is TGTGCCAGCAGTTACTTGGACAGGAACTATGGCTACACCTTC.